This TCR beta chain was identified during a study of T cell responses to AZD1222 COVID-19 vaccine. Sequenced by immunoSEQ multiplex PCR; TCRdb stores in-frame clones only, minus some. There are approximately 150,000 clones in the sample; 91% occur only once, and more than 1.4% lies in the top ten. With 0 bases removed from V and 2 bases from J, the gap between germline ends came to 17 bases. Germline V gives CDR1 MGHRA, CDR2 YSYEKL. This CDR3 has 18 amino acids. The chain recombines TRBV4-1 with TRBJ1-3; no reliable D call. The material was peripheral blood, obtained on day 0 of AZD1222 vaccination. The clonotype comes from an adult in good health. The CDR3 protein is CASSQEREDISAGNTIYF. The CDR3 DNA reads TGCGCCAGCAGCCAAGAGAGGGAGGATATCTCAGCTGGAAACACCATATATTTT.